This TCR beta chain was captured in a study of CD8 T cells in Susac syndrome. Sequencing of TCR beta was performed on blood CD8+ and CD4+ T cells. The multiple sclerosis controls were treatment-naive patients affected by stable or active relapsing-remitting disease. TEMRA cells were FACS-enriched, unlike CD8+ and CD4+ T cells, which were negatively isolated. It was with random hexamers that roughly 0.5 to 1 ug RNA was reverse transcribed. Amplification of TCR beta CDR3 by immunoSEQ multiplex PCR spanned 54 Vbeta and 13 Jbeta. MiXCR was run by TCRdb on the immunoSEQ multiplex PCR reads, yielding one entry per CDR3 protein. The sample includes 200,000 to 250,000 distinct CDR3 sequences, 85% to 95% of them seen just once. Germline CDR1 and CDR2: SGHTA and FQGNSA. The V end was cut by 2 bases, the J end by 4 bases, with 5 bases between. CDR3 length equals 13 residues.

The receptor was derived from a human donor with multiple sclerosis. The gene calls are TRBV7-2 and TRBJ1-4; D is uncertain. The material sequenced was CD4+ T cells from PBMCs. CDR3 bases: TGTGCCAGCAGCTTATGGGATAATGAAAAACTGTTTTTT. Translating it yields CASSLWDNEKLFF.